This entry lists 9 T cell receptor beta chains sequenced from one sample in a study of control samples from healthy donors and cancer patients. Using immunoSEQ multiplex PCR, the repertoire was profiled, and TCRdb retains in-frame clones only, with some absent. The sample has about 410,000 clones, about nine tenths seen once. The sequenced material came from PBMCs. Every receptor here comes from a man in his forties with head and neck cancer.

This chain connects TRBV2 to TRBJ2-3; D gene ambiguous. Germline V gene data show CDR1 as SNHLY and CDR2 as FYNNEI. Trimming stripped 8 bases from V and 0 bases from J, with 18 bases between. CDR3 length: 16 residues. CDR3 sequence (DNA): TGTGCCAGCGGAGTCCCAATCGGCTCTAGCACAGATACGCAGTATTTT. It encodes CASGVPIGSSTDTQYF.

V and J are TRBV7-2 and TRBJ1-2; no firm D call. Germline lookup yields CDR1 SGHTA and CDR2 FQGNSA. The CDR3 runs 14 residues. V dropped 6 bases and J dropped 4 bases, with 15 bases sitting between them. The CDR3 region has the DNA TGTGCCAGCAGTTCCCCGAGATTGGTCTATGGCTACACCTTC. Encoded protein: CASSSPRLVYGYTF.

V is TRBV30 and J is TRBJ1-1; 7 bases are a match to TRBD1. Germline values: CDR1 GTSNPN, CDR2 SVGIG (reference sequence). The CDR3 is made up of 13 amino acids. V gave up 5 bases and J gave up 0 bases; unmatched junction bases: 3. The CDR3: CAWETGMNTEAFF. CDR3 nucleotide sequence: TGTGCCTGGGAGACAGGGATGAACACTGAAGCTTTCTTT. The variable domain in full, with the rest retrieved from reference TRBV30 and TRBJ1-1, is SQTIHQWPATLVQPVGSPLSLECTVEGTSNPNLYWYRQAAGRGLQLLFYSVGIGQISSEVPQNLSASRPQDRQFILSSKKLLLSDSGFYLCAWETGMNTEAFFGQGTRLTVV.

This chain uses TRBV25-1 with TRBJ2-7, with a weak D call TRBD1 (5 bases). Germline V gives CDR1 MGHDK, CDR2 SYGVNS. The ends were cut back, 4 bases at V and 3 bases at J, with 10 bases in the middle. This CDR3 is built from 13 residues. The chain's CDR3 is CASSVSGNYEQYF. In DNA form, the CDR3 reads TGTGCCAGCAGTGTCTCAGGGAACTACGAGCAGTACTTC.

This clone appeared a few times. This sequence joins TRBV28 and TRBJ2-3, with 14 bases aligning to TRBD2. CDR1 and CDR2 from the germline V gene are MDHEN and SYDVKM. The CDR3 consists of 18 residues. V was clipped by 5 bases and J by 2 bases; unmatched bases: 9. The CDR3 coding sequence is TGTGCCAGCAGTCCTCGGACTAGCGGGGGGTACTACACAGATACGCAGTATTTT. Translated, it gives CASSPRTSGGYYTDTQYF.

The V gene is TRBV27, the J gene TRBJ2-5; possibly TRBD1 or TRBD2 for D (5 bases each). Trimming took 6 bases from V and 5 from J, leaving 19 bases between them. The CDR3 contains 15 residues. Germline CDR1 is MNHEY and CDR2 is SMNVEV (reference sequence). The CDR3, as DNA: TGTGCCAGCAGCCCGATGGGAAGGGGAGACGAGACCCAGTACTTC. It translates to CASSPMGRGDETQYF.

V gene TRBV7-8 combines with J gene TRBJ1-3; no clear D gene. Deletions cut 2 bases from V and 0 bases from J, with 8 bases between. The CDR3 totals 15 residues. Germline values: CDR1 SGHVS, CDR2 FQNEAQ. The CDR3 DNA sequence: TGTGCCAGCAGCTTAACAGATATCTCTGGAAACACCATATATTTT. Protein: CASSLTDISGNTIYF.

CDR3 loop: CASSLYTGELFF. The CDR3 region has the DNA TGTGCCAGCAGCCTATACACCGGGGAGCTGTTTTTT. The chain has TRBV7-9 and TRBJ2-2; D is undetermined. Germline V gives CDR1 SEHNR, CDR2 FQNEAQ (reference sequence). The CDR3 runs 12 residues. V lost 5 bases to trimming and J lost 3 bases, with 4 bases between them.

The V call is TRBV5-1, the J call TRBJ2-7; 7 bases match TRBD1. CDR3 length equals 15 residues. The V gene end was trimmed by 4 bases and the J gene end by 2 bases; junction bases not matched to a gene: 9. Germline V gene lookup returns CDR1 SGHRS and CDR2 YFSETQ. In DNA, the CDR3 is TGCGCCAGCAGCGCAACCGCCGGGACAGCCTACGAGCAGTACTTC. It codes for CASSATAGTAYEQYF.